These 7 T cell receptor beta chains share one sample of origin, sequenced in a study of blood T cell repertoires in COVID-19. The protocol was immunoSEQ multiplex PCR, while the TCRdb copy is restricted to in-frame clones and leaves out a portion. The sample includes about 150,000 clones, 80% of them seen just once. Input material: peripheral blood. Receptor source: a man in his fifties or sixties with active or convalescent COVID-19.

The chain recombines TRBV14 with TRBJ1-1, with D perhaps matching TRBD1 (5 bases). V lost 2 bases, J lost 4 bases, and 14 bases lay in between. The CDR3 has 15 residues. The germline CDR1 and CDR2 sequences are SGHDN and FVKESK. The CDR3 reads CASSQRAGRGTEAFF. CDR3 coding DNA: TGTGCCAGCAGCCAAAGGGCAGGGCGGGGCACTGAAGCTTTCTTT.

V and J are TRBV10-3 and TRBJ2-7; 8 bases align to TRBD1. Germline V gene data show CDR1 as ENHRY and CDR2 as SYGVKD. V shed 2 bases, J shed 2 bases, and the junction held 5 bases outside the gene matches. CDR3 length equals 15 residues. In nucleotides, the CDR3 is TGTGCCATCAGTGAGGGGACAGGAGACCCCTACGAGCAGTACTTC. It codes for CAISEGTGDPYEQYF.

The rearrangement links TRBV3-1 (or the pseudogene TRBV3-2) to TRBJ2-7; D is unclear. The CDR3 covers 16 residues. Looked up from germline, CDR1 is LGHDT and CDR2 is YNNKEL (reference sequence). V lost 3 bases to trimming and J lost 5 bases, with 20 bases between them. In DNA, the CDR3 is TGTGCCAGCAGCCATAGCTACGGTAAGTGGGTCCACGAGCAGTACTTC. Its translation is CASSHSYGKWVHEQYF.

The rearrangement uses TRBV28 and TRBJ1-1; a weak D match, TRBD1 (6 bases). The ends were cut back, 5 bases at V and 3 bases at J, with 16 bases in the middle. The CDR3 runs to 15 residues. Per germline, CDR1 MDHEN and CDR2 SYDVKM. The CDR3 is CASSPNYRVYTEAFF. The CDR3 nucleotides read TGTGCCAGCAGTCCCAACTACAGGGTCTACACTGAAGCTTTCTTT.

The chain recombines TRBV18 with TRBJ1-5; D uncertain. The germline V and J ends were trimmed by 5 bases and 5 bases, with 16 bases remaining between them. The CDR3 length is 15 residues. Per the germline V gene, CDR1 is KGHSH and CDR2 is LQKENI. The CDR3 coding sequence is TGTGCCAGCTCATCCTACTTCAGAGGCCATCAGCCCCAGCATTTT. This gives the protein CASSSYFRGHQPQHF.

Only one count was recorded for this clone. In DNA form, the CDR3 reads TGTGCCTGGAGTGTACTTGGGGGCACCAATCAGCCCCAGCATTTT. Residues: CAWSVLGGTNQPQHF. This chain uses TRBV30 with TRBJ1-5; tentative D call: TRBD1 (6 bases). Per germline, CDR1 GTSNPN and CDR2 SVGIG (reference sequence). Trimming removed 0 bases at V and 3 bases at J, with 12 bases between. The CDR3 is 15 residues long.

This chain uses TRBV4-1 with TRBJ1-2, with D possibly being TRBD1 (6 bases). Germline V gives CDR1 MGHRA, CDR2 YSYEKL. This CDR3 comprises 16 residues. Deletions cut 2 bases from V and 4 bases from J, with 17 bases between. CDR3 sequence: CASSQPTGQKGYGYTF. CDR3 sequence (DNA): TGCGCCAGCAGCCAACCTACTGGACAGAAGGGCTATGGCTACACCTTC.